A single sample gave rise to the 21 T cell receptor beta chains below, sequenced in a study of OX40 agonist ivuxolimab in advanced cancers. The data were produced by immunoSEQ multiplex PCR, yet TCRdb's version contains in-frame clones alone and is incomplete. The sample carries roughly 33,000 clones, over 60% recorded once. The sample in question was CD4+ or CD8+ T cells sorted from blood, obtained in a trial of the OX40 agonist ivuxolimab. All receptors derive from an adult with an advanced solid tumor such as melanoma, head and neck, liver or kidney cancer.

The V call is TRBV5-1, the J call TRBJ1-1; no clear D gene. CDR3 length: 13 amino acids. Germline V CDR1 and CDR2: SGHRS, YFSETQ. Trimming left V 0 bases short and J 5 bases short, with 8 bases between. CDR3 bases: TGCGCCAGCAGCTTGGTCCCTGGAACTGAAGCTTTCTTT. Amino acid sequence: CASSLVPGTEAFF.

The chain carries TRBV6-5 and TRBJ2-7; D gene uncertain. Between the trimmed V and J ends, which lost 4 bases and 6 bases, there was a span of 10 bases. The CDR3 has 12 residues. Looked up from germline, CDR1 is MNHEY and CDR2 is SVGAGI. The CDR3 spells CASSSRTIEQYV. As DNA, the CDR3 is TGTGCCAGCAGTTCAAGAACGATCGAGCAGTACGTC.

The chain carries TRBV5-1 and TRBJ2-7; 7 nucleotides agree with TRBD2. This CDR3 is 12 amino acids long. Germline lookup yields CDR1 SGHRS and CDR2 YFSETQ. V gave up 2 bases and J gave up 5 bases; unmatched junction bases: 1. The CDR3 here is CASSFGGDEQYF. The CDR3 bases are TGCGCCAGCAGCTTTGGGGGGGACGAGCAGTACTTC. Complete variable domain (other parts from reference TRBV5-1 and TRBJ2-7): KAGVTQTPRYLIKTRGQQVTLSCSPISGHRSVSWYQQTPGQGLQFLFEYFSETQRNKGNFPGRFSGRQFSNSRSEMNVSTLELGDSALYLCASSFGGDEQYFGPGTRLTVT.

V is TRBV27 and J is TRBJ2-5, with TRBD2 matching over 8 bases. Germline V gives CDR1 MNHEY, CDR2 SMNVEV (reference sequence). The CDR3 is 14 residues long. J was trimmed by 5 bases and V by 3 bases; bases with no gene match: 5. CDR3 nucleotides: TGTGCCAGCAGTTTCGGGGGCGGGGGGGAGACCCAGTACTTC. It translates to CASSFGGGGETQYF.

The chain has TRBV5-1 and TRBJ1-1; no firm D call. Germline V gene sequence: CDR1 SGHRS, CDR2 YFSETQ. CDR3 length: 14 residues. Trimming left V 5 bases short and J 2 bases short, with 13 bases between. CDR3 sequence (DNA): TGCGCCAGCAGACTGGCGGGGTTTAACACTGAAGCTTTCTTT. This gives the protein CASRLAGFNTEAFF.

In its sample, this clone was seen many times. The genes are TRBV12-5 and TRBJ1-1; D gene unclear. This CDR3 is 15 amino acids long. CDR1 is LGHNT, CDR2 FRNRAP, per germline. V dropped 0 bases and J dropped 1 base, with 9 bases sitting between them. DNA for the CDR3: TGTGCTAGTGGTTTGGTAATTGGGGAGAACACTGAAGCTTTCTTT. This translates into CASGLVIGENTEAFF.

This sequence joins TRBV10-3 and TRBJ2-7, with 10 nucleotides matching TRBD1. Germline V gene data show CDR1 as ENHRY and CDR2 as SYGVKD. V lost 2 bases, J lost 13 bases, and 29 bases stayed unmatched. This CDR3 comprises 20 residues. This CDR3 is CAISEPLGGQGVTLIRGTYF. DNA of the CDR3: TGTGCCATCAGTGAGCCGCTCGGCGGACAGGGGGTCACCTTAATACGGGGCACATACTTC.

The CDR3 reads CASSPGRGGSPLHF. The CDR3, as DNA: TGTGCCAGCTCACCGGGGAGGGGGGGATCACCCCTCCACTTT. J is TRBJ1-6 and V is TRBV18; TRBD1 is a possible D gene (6 bases). This CDR3 has 14 amino acids. The V and J ends lost 3 bases and 10 bases respectively, with 13 bases between them. The germline CDR1 and CDR2 sequences are KGHSH and LQKENI.

The gene calls are TRBV7-2 and TRBJ2-3, with unresolved D. Germline-derived CDR1 and CDR2 are SGHTA and FQGNSA. Trimming left V 4 bases short and J 2 bases short, with 7 bases between. This CDR3 is 13 amino acids long. This CDR3 reads CASSYSYTDTQYF. In DNA form, the CDR3 reads TGTGCCAGCAGCTACTCGTACACAGATACGCAGTATTTT. The full variable domain, rest sourced from reference TRBV7-2 and TRBJ2-3, is GAGVSQSPSNKVTEKGKDVELRCDPISGHTALYWYRQSLGQGLEFLIYFQGNSAPDKSGLPSDRFSAERTGGSVSTLTIQRTQQEDSAVYLCASSYSYTDTQYFGPGTRLTVL.

V usage is TRBV5-1 and J usage is TRBJ1-5; D is possibly TRBD1 (6 bases). The V gene's germline CDR1 is SGHRS and CDR2 YFSETQ. The CDR3 is 16 amino acids. Trimming removed 0 bases at V and 2 bases at J, with 12 bases between. CDR3 protein: CASSLDGGAGNQPQHF. The CDR3 nucleotides read TGCGCCAGCAGCTTGGATGGGGGGGCGGGCAATCAGCCCCAGCATTTT.

V usage is TRBV29-1 and J usage is TRBJ2-7; 11 positions match TRBD1. Germline lookup yields CDR1 SQVTM and CDR2 ANQGSEA. The CDR3 loop spans 15 amino acids. V lost 5 bases to trimming and J lost 3 bases; unmatched junction nucleotides: 9. CDR3 in amino acids: CSVIPGQGVFYEQYF. The CDR3 bases are TGCAGCGTTATTCCGGGACAGGGGGTTTTCTACGAGCAGTACTTC.

This clone was seen more than once but under ten times. J is TRBJ1-2 and V is TRBV6-1; 9 nucleotides match TRBD1. V dropped 2 bases and J dropped 2; count of bases not matched to a gene: 12. Germline lookup yields CDR1 MNHNS and CDR2 SASEGT. The CDR3 is made up of 18 amino acids. CDR3 DNA sequence: TGTGCCAGCAGTGAAATTCGCCCGCCGACAGGGGGGAACTATGGCTACACCTTC. Translated, it gives CASSEIRPPTGGNYGYTF.

This chain connects TRBV7-2 to TRBJ2-1, with D uncertain. Trimming left V 2 bases short and J 9 bases short, with 5 bases between. Germline loops: CDR1 SGHTA, CDR2 FQGNSA. CDR3 length: 11 residues. Here the CDR3 reads CASSLQIEQFF. The CDR3 bases are TGTGCCAGCAGCTTACAAATTGAGCAGTTCTTC.

CDR3 protein: CASSFVGFRGVQSYEQYF. CDR3 in DNA: TGTGCCAGCAGCTTTGTGGGTTTTCGGGGAGTGCAGTCCTACGAGCAGTACTTC. The chain combines TRBV12-1 with TRBJ2-7; TRBD2 is taken as the D call from the table, unchecked against the DNA. TRBV12-1 is a pseudogene. The CDR3 loop spans 18 amino acids.

This sequence joins TRBV5-1 and TRBJ2-3; 8 bases match TRBD2. Germline CDR1 and CDR2: SGHRS and YFSETQ. The CDR3 runs to 16 residues. Unmatched junction bases numbered 8, after V lost 4 bases and J lost 1 base. CDR3 DNA sequence: TGCGCCAGCAGCGTACCAACTAGCGGTGGCACAGATACGCAGTATTTT. Protein: CASSVPTSGGTDTQYF.

The chain joins TRBV6-1 to TRBJ1-2, with a weak D call TRBD1 (5 bases). Germline V gene lookup returns CDR1 MNHNS and CDR2 SASEGT. The CDR3 totals 15 residues. The V gene lost 2 bases and the J gene lost 8 bases, with 18 bases spanning the gap. For the CDR3, the DNA is TGTGCCAGCAGTGAAATCGGGACTTATTTTGGGGGCTACACCTTC. The encoded protein is CASSEIGTYFGGYTF.

V is TRBV30 and J is TRBJ1-3; D is ambiguous. Trimming left V 4 bases short and J 1 base short, with 14 bases between. CDR1 is GTSNPN, CDR2 SVGIG, per germline (reference sequence). This CDR3 is 15 amino acids long. CDR3 region: CAWMRGWVSGNTIYF. CDR3 sequence (DNA): TGTGCCTGGATGCGTGGCTGGGTGTCTGGAAACACCATATATTTT.

The V call is TRBV7-2, the J call TRBJ1-5; D call uncertain. Trimming removed 1 base from V and 0 bases from J, with 7 bases in between. The CDR3 contains 15 residues. Germline CDR1 is SGHTA and CDR2 is FQGNSA. CDR3 in DNA: TGTGCCAGCAGCTTAGTCGCACCTAGCAATCAGCCCCAGCATTTT. This encodes CASSLVAPSNQPQHF.

The genes are TRBV6-5 and TRBJ1-2; D perhaps matches TRBD1 (6 bases). Germline V CDR1 and CDR2: MNHEY, SVGAGI. The CDR3 is 14 amino acids. The germline V and J ends were trimmed by 2 bases and 5 bases, with 12 bases remaining between them. CDR3 region: CASSYTGRRYGYTF. The CDR3 DNA is TGTGCCAGCAGTTACACAGGGAGGAGGTATGGCTACACCTTC.

This clone was seen only a few times. V usage is TRBV29-1 and J usage is TRBJ1-5, with 8 bases matching TRBD1. Germline CDR1 SQVTM, CDR2 ANQGSEA. V dropped 6 bases and J dropped 1; count of bases not matched to a gene: 2. This CDR3 spans 13 amino acids. Here the CDR3 DNA reads TGCAGCGTGCGGACAGGGAGCAATCAGCCCCAGCATTTT. It codes for CSVRTGSNQPQHF.

This clone is medium-sized. One end of the junction varies from germline; a read error may be responsible. Within the sample, other DNA sequences also encode this same CDR3. The chain joins TRBV29-1 to TRBJ1-2; maybe TRBD1 (6 bases). Germline V CDR1 and CDR2: SQVTM, ANQGSEA. CDR3 length equals 11 residues. In DNA form, the CDR3 reads TGCAGCGGTGAACAGGGAAATGGCTACACCTTC. Translating gives CSGEQGNGYTF.